These T cell receptor beta chains were read from a single sample in a study of shared clonotypes between healthy human individuals. The data were produced by immunoSEQ multiplex PCR, yet TCRdb's version contains in-frame clones alone and is incomplete. This table has about 1.9 million clones, over 85% appearing once. Sequencing used naive CD8+ T cells from PBMCs. Receptors were obtained from a man between 18 and 35 years old in good health. Some clones in this sample may be carry-over from other donors' samples. Both conserved end residues are part of each CDR3. A D gene is named only where the DNA matches it firmly. Clone size is shown for a subset of rows, as once, few, many or a class of expanded clone.

TGTGCCAGCTCCGGGGGGTACGAGCAGTACTTC	CASSGGYEQYF	TRBD2	once	TRBV27	TRBJ2-7
TGTGCTAGTGGTTTAGGCAGGGAAAACTATGGCTACACCTTC	CASGLGRENYGYTF	.	.	TRBV12-5	TRBJ1-2
TGTGCCAGCAGTCCACAAGGGACAGGGAAATCCGAGCAGTACTTC	CASSPQGTGKSEQYF	TRBD1	.	TRBV27	TRBJ2-7
TGTGCCAGCAGCACAGGACTAGCGGGCATACGAGAGACCCAGTACTTC	CASSTGLAGIRETQYF	TRBD2	.	TRBV7-6	TRBJ2-5
TGTGCCAGCAGCTACGCTAGCGGGAGCCTCGGTGAGCAGTTCTTC	CASSYASGSLGEQFF	TRBD2	.	TRBV11-2	TRBJ2-1
TGTGCCAGCAGCGGGGGACTAGCGAACTACGAGCAGTACTTC	CASSGGLANYEQYF	TRBD2	.	TRBV7-9	TRBJ2-7
TGTGCCAGCAGCGCCGATGCGGTCTCCTACGAGCAGTACTTC	CASSADAVSYEQYF	.	.	TRBV9	TRBJ2-7
TGTGCCAGCAGCCAGTGGGGTACCGGGGAGCTGTTTTTT	CASSQWGTGELFF	.	.	TRBV14	TRBJ2-2
TGTGCCAGCAGTCTTAGCGGGAGGGCAGATACGCAGTATTTT	CASSLSGRADTQYF	TRBD2	.	TRBV6-6	TRBJ2-3
TGCGCCAGCAGCCCGGGACGCTACTCTGGAAACACCATATATTTT	CASSPGRYSGNTIYF	.	.	TRBV4-1	TRBJ1-3
TGTGCCAGCAGCAAAGGTTTTTCGCGGGACAGGGACTACGAGCAGTACTTC	CASSKGFSRDRDYEQYF	.	.	TRBV21-1	TRBJ2-7
TGTGCCAGCAGTTACACCCGGACGGAGGCCCGGGGCGAGCAGTACTTC	CASSYTRTEARGEQYF	.	.	TRBV6-5	TRBJ2-7